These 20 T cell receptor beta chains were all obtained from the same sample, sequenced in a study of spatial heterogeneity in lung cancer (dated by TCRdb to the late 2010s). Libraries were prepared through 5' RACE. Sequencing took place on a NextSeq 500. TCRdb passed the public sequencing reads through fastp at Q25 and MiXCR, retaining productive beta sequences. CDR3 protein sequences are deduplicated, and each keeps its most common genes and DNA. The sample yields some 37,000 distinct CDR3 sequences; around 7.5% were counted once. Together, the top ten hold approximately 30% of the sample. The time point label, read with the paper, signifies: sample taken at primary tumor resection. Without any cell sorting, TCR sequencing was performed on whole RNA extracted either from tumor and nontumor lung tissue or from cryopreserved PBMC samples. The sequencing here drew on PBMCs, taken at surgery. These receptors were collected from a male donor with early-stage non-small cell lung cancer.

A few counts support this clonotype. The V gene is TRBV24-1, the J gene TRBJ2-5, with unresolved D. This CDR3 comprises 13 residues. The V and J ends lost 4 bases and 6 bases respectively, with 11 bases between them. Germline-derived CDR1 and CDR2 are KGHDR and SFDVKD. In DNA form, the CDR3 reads TGTGCCACCAGTGACTCAACTATGAAGACCCAGTACTTC. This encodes CATSDSTMKTQYF.

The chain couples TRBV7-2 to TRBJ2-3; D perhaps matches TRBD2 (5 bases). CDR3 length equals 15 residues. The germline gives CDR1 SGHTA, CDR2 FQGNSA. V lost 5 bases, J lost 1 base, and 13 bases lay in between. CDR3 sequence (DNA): TGTGCCAGCAGCCTGGCTATGGGAGGCACAGATACGCAGTATTTT. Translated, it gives CASSLAMGGTDTQYF.

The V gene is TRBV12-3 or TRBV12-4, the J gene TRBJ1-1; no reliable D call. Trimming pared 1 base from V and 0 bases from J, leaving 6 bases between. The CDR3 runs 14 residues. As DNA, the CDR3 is TGTGCCAGCAGTTTAGGGCAGATGAACACTGAAGCTTTCTTT. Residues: CASSLGQMNTEAFF.

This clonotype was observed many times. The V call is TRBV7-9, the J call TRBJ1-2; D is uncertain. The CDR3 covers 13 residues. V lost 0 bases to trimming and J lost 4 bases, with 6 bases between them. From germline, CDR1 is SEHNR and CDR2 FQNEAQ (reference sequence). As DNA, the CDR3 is TGTGCCAGCAGCTTAGCGGGGATCTATGGCTACACCTTC. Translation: CASSLAGIYGYTF.

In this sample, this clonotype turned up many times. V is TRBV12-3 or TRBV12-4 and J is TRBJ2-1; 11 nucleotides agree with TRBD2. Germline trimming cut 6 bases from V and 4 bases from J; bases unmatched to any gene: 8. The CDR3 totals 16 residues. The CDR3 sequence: CASRPTLAGGYNEQFF. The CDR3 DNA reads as TGTGCCAGCAGACCGACCCTAGCGGGGGGATACAATGAGCAGTTCTTC.

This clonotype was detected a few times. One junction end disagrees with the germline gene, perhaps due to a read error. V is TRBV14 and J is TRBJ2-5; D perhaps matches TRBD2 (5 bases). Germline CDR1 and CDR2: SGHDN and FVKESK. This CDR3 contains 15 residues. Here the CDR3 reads CAGSQSGNPQETQYF. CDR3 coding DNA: TGTGCCGGCAGCCAAAGCGGAAACCCGCAAGAGACCCAGTACTTC.

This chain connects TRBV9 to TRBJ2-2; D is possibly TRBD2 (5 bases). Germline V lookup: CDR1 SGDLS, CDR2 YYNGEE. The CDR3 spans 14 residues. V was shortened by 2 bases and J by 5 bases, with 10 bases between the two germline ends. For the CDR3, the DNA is TGTGCCAGCAGCGTGGACTCTAAAACCGGGGAGCTGTTTTTT. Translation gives CASSVDSKTGELFF.

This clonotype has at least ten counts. Here the CDR3 DNA reads TGTGCCAGCAGCGTGATTCGCGGGGAGCTGTTTTTT. Translating gives CASSVIRGELFF. The rearrangement uses TRBV9 and TRBJ2-2; D not resolved. Trimming cost V 2 bases and J 7 bases, with 6 bases left between them. This CDR3 is 12 amino acids long. The V gene's germline CDR1 is SGDLS and CDR2 YYNGEE.

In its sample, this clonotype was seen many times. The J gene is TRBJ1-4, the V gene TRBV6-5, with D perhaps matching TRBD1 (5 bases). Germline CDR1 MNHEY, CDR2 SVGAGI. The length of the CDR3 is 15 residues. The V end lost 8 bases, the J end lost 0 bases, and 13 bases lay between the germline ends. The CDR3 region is CASGPGQATNEKLFF. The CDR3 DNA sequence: TGTGCCAGCGGGCCGGGGCAGGCAACTAATGAAAAACTGTTTTTT.

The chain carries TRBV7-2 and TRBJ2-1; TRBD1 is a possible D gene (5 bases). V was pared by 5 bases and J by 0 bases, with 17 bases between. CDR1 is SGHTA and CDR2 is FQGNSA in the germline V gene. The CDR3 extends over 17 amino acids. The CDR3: CASSKGIRSVSYNEQFF. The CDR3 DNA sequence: TGTGCCAGCAGCAAGGGGATCAGGTCTGTCTCCTACAATGAGCAGTTCTTC.

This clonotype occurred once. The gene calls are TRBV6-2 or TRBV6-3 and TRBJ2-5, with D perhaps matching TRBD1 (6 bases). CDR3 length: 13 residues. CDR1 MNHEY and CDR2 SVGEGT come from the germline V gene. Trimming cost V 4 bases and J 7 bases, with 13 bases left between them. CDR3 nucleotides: TGTGCCAGCAGTTGGCAGGTCAGGGGGACCCAGTACTTC. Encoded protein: CASSWQVRGTQYF.

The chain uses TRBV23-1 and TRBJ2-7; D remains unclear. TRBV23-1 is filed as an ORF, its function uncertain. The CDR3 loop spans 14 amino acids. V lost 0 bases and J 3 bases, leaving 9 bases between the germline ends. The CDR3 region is CASSQSPGFYEQYF. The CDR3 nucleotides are TGCGCCAGCAGTCAATCCCCCGGTTTCTACGAGCAGTACTTC.

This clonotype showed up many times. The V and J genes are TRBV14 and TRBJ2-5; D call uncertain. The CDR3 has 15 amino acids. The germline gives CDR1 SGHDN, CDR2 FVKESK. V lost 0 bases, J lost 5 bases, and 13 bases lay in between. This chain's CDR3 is CASSQDAQARETQYF. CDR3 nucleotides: TGTGCCAGCAGCCAAGATGCCCAGGCCCGGGAGACCCAGTACTTC.

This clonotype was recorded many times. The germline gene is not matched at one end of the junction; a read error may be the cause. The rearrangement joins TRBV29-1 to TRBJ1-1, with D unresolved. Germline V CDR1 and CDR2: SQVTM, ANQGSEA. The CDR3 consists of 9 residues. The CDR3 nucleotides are TGCAGCGTTCGACCCTTGACAACCTTT. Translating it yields CSVRPLTTF.

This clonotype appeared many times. As DNA, the CDR3 is TGCGCCAGCAGCTTGGATGGCGGGGGGAGTCAGCCCCAGCATTTT. This gives the protein CASSLDGGGSQPQHF. This chain links TRBV5-1 with TRBJ1-5, with D maybe TRBD1 (5 bases). Deletions cut 0 bases from V and 6 bases from J, with 13 bases between. Germline V gives CDR1 SGHRS, CDR2 YFSETQ. The CDR3 is 15 amino acids.

CDR3 nucleotide sequence: TGTGCCAGCTCACCACGGGGACAGAATCAGCCCCAGCATTTT. Protein: CASSPRGQNQPQHF. The chain carries TRBV18 and TRBJ1-5; 7 bases map to TRBD1. V was clipped by 1 base and J by 4 bases; unmatched bases: 1. In germline, CDR1 is KGHSH, CDR2 LQKENI. There are 14 residues in the CDR3.

CDR3 coding DNA: TGCAGTGCTACCCCACAGGGGGCGGAGACCCAGTACTTC. Its translation: CSATPQGAETQYF. V gene TRBV20-1 combines with J gene TRBJ2-5; 9 bases align to TRBD1. CDR3 size: 13 residues. The V and J ends lost 4 bases and 5 bases, in that order; junction bases with no gene match: 5. In germline, CDR1 is DFQATT, CDR2 SNEGSKA (reference sequence).

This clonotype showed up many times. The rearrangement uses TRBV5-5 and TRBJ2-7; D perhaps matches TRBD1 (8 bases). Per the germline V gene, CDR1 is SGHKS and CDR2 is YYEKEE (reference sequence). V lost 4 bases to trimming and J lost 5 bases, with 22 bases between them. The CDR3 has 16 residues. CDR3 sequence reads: CASSGGQGGLVDEQYV. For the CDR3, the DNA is TGTGCCAGCAGCGGCGGACAGGGAGGACTAGTTGACGAGCAGTACGTC.

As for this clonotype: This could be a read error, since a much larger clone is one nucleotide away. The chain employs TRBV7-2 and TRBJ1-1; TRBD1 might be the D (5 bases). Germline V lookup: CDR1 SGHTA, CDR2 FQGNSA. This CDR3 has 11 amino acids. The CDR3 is CVSSQGRQAFF. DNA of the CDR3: TGTGTCAGCAGCCAGGGACGACAAGCTTTCTTT. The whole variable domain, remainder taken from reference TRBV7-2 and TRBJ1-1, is GAGVSQSPSNKVTEKGKDVELRCDPISGHTALYWYRQSLGQGLEFLIYFQGNSAPDKSGLPSDRFSAERTGGSVSTLTIQRTQQEDSAVYLCVSSQGRQAFFGQGTRLTVV.

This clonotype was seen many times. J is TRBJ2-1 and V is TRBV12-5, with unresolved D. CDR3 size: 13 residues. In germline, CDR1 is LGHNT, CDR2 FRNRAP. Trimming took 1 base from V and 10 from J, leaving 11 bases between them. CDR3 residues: CASGLDTKDEQFF. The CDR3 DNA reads TGTGCTAGTGGTTTGGATACCAAAGACGAGCAGTTCTTC.